This entry features one TCR beta chain sequence. These data belong to a study of T cell changes during pregnancy in multiple sclerosis. The germline V and J ends were trimmed by 5 bases and 0 bases, with 19 bases remaining between them. Germline V gene sequence: CDR1 SGHVS, CDR2 FQNEAQ. The CDR3 is made up of 17 amino acids. The table came from immunoSEQ multiplex PCR; TCRdb's copy has only in-frame clones and leaves some out. The sample records about 88,000 clones, under 95% being singletons. The genes are TRBV7-8 and TRBJ1-1; possibly TRBD1 for D (6 bases). This sequence was found in a female donor with multiple sclerosis, enrolled in a pregnancy study. The source was peripheral blood, collected in the first trimester of pregnancy. The DNA of the CDR3 is TGTGCCAGCAGCGCTACCGGGACACTAATTTTGAACACTGAAGCTTTCTTT. Translated: CASSATGTLILNTEAFF.